This paragraph covers one TCR beta chain sequence. Its antigen is as yet unknown. This record belongs to a study of T cells after yellow fever vaccination. Study-level results: On re-exposure, the response was weaker but peaked faster, at day 5 versus 15.

TCRdb itself ran the 5' RACE reads through MiXCR, one entry per CDR3 protein. The sample contains a few hundred thousand distinct CDR3 sequences, under 25% of which appear only once. V was pared by 8 bases and J by 6 bases, with 9 bases of the junction left unmatched. The CDR3 is 14 amino acids. The germline V gene encodes CDR1 MNHEY and CDR2 SVGEGT. This sequence originates from a man younger than 40 who received the YFV17D yellow fever vaccine. The input for sequencing was PBMCs, taken 15 days after the yellow fever booster vaccination. The chain has TRBV6-2 or TRBV6-3 and TRBJ2-2, with 7 bases aligning to TRBD2. The CDR3 loop reads CASQTGLNAGELFF. The CDR3 DNA follows: TGTGCCAGCCAGACGGGACTAAACGCCGGGGAGCTGTTTTTT.